Listed below are T cell receptor beta chains from one sample, sequenced in a study of identical twins. TCRdb analysed the 5' RACE reads with MiXCR anew, one entry per CDR3 protein. The repertoire holds roughly 470,000 distinct CDR3 sequences, with around an eighth as singletons. Another study also made use of these data, one on yellow fever vaccine responses in identical twins.

Sequenced material: CD4+ T cells sorted from blood. The receptors shown here come from a woman under 30 in good health. Each CDR3 is given with its conserved first and last residue. The D gene is left open where the match is weak. Size values are once, few and many counts, or a class for expanded clones, and some rows have none.

v_call: TRBV5-5; clone_size: -; j_call: TRBJ1-2; d_call: TRBD1; cdr3_nt: TGTGCCAGCAGCCTCCTGGACAGGGACTATGGCTACACCTTC; cdr3_aa: CASSLLDRDYGYTF
v_call: TRBV12-3/TRBV12-4; clone_size: many; j_call: TRBJ2-1; d_call: TRBD2; cdr3_nt: TGTGCCAGCGGGCCCGCGAGGCTAGCGGGTGAGCAGTTCTTC; cdr3_aa: CASGPARLAGEQFF
v_call: TRBV4-3; clone_size: -; j_call: TRBJ2-2; d_call: TRBD2; cdr3_nt: TGCGCCAGCGGAATAGCGGGAGCCCCCGGGGAGCTGTTTTTT; cdr3_aa: CASGIAGAPGELFF
v_call: TRBV3-1; clone_size: many; j_call: TRBJ2-3; d_call: -; cdr3_nt: TGTGCCAGCAGCCAAAACACAGATACGCAGTATTTT; cdr3_aa: CASSQNTDTQYF
v_call: TRBV5-1; clone_size: -; j_call: TRBJ2-1; d_call: -; cdr3_nt: TGCGCCAGCAGCTTACGATCGGAGCAGCAGTTCTTC; cdr3_aa: CASSLRSEQQFF
v_call: TRBV5-5; clone_size: -; j_call: TRBJ2-7; d_call: TRBD2; cdr3_nt: TGTGCCAGCAGCTTGGGGGGACTAGCGGATTCCTACGAGCAGTACTTC; cdr3_aa: CASSLGGLADSYEQYF
v_call: TRBV7-9; clone_size: few; j_call: TRBJ2-2; d_call: -; cdr3_nt: TGTGCCAGCAGCCGGACTCCAGGGGGGACTCGGGAGCTGTTTTTT; cdr3_aa: CASSRTPGGTRELFF
v_call: TRBV5-6; clone_size: few; j_call: TRBJ2-3; d_call: -; cdr3_nt: TGTGCCAGCAGCGTGTTAGCTTGGGGGGGCACAGATACGCAGTATTTT; cdr3_aa: CASSVLAWGGTDTQYF
v_call: TRBV20-1; clone_size: few; j_call: TRBJ2-5; d_call: -; cdr3_nt: TGCAGTGCTACTATGGTCCAAGAGACCCAGTACTTC; cdr3_aa: CSATMVQETQYF
v_call: TRBV20-1; clone_size: many; j_call: TRBJ2-1; d_call: TRBD1; cdr3_nt: TGCAGTGCATCCGGACAGGGCTACAATGAGCAGTTCTTC; cdr3_aa: CSASGQGYNEQFF
v_call: TRBV29-1; clone_size: -; j_call: TRBJ1-1; d_call: -; cdr3_nt: TGCAGCGCCTCCGTTTTGGAAGAAGCTTTCTTT; cdr3_aa: CSASVLEEAFF
v_call: TRBV9; clone_size: -; j_call: TRBJ1-5; d_call: -; cdr3_nt: TGTGCCAGCAGCAAAAGCGGAGGTAGCAATCAGCCCCAGCATTTT; cdr3_aa: CASSKSGGSNQPQHF
v_call: TRBV10-3; clone_size: -; j_call: TRBJ2-4; d_call: TRBD2; cdr3_nt: TGTGCCATCAGTGCGCTAGCGGGAGGAGTAGCCAAAAACATTCAGTACTTC; cdr3_aa: CAISALAGGVAKNIQYF
v_call: TRBV9; clone_size: -; j_call: TRBJ2-5; d_call: TRBD2; cdr3_nt: TGTGCCAGCAGCGTGGCCGGGACTAGCGGGATCCCGTCACAAGAGACCCAGTACTTC; cdr3_aa: CASSVAGTSGIPSQETQYF
v_call: TRBV12-3/TRBV12-4; clone_size: few; j_call: TRBJ2-3; d_call: TRBD2; cdr3_nt: TGTGCCAGCAGTCCCACGGGACTACGACTCTCTAGCACAGATACGCAGTATTTT; cdr3_aa: CASSPTGLRLSSTDTQYF
v_call: TRBV10-3; clone_size: many; j_call: TRBJ2-7; d_call: -; cdr3_nt: TGTGCCATCAGCGGAGGGGAGGACATCTACGAGCAGTACTTC; cdr3_aa: CAISGGEDIYEQYF
v_call: TRBV5-5; clone_size: -; j_call: TRBJ1-3; d_call: TRBD1; cdr3_nt: TGTGCCAGCAGTCCGAGGGAAGGACAGGTTATCTCTGGAAACACCATATATTTT; cdr3_aa: CASSPREGQVISGNTIYF
v_call: TRBV20-1; clone_size: few; j_call: TRBJ2-7; d_call: -; cdr3_nt: TGCAGTGCCAAGATGCTGGACAGTTCCTACGAGCAGTACTTC; cdr3_aa: CSAKMLDSSYEQYF
v_call: TRBV5-1; clone_size: many; j_call: TRBJ1-1; d_call: TRBD1; cdr3_nt: TGCGCCAGCAGCGGTGACAGGGTAGCCACTGAAGCTTTCTTT; cdr3_aa: CASSGDRVATEAFF
v_call: TRBV15; clone_size: many; j_call: TRBJ2-3; d_call: -; cdr3_nt: TGTGCCACCAGCAGACAGGTCCCTAGCACAGATACGCAGTATTTT; cdr3_aa: CATSRQVPSTDTQYF
v_call: TRBV6-2/TRBV6-3; clone_size: -; j_call: TRBJ2-1; d_call: -; cdr3_nt: TGTGCCAGCTGCAGGGACAATGAGCAGTTCTTC; cdr3_aa: CASCRDNEQFF
v_call: TRBV20-1; clone_size: -; j_call: TRBJ1-1; d_call: TRBD1; cdr3_nt: TGCAGTGCTAGAGAGGGGACAGGTAACACTGAAGCTTTCTTT; cdr3_aa: CSAREGTGNTEAFF
v_call: TRBV11-3; clone_size: once; j_call: TRBJ1-6; d_call: -; cdr3_nt: TGTGCCAGCAGCTTAAAATTCCGCGGATCACCCCTCCACTTT; cdr3_aa: CASSLKFRGSPLHF
v_call: TRBV12-3/TRBV12-4; clone_size: -; j_call: TRBJ1-3; d_call: -; cdr3_nt: TGTGCCAGCAGATCCCCAGGTTCCGGAAACACCATATATTTT; cdr3_aa: CASRSPGSGNTIYF
v_call: TRBV14; clone_size: few; j_call: TRBJ2-2; d_call: -; cdr3_nt: TGTGCCAGCAGCCTAATTCGAAAAACCCTTAACACCGGGGAGCTGTTTTTT; cdr3_aa: CASSLIRKTLNTGELFF
v_call: TRBV10-3; clone_size: few; j_call: TRBJ2-1; d_call: TRBD2; cdr3_nt: TGTGCCATCAGTGTTGTAGCGGGGGAATACAATGAGCAGTTCTTC; cdr3_aa: CAISVVAGEYNEQFF
v_call: TRBV20-1; clone_size: -; j_call: TRBJ2-4; d_call: -; cdr3_nt: TGCAGTGCTTCGGACTGGCACGCCAAAAACATTCAGTACTTC; cdr3_aa: CSASDWHAKNIQYF
v_call: TRBV7-2; clone_size: many; j_call: TRBJ2-7; d_call: -; cdr3_nt: TGTGCCAGCAGCTTAGGGGTTTACGAGCAGTACTTC; cdr3_aa: CASSLGVYEQYF
v_call: TRBV20-1; clone_size: -; j_call: TRBJ2-7; d_call: TRBD1; cdr3_nt: TGCAGTGCCAACCAGTTTATAGACAGGGTTAGGGACGAGCAGTACTTC; cdr3_aa: CSANQFIDRVRDEQYF
v_call: TRBV9; clone_size: -; j_call: TRBJ2-1; d_call: TRBD2; cdr3_nt: TGTGCCAGCAATGGGGCTAGCGGGGGGCAAGCGGGGAATGAGCAGTTCTTC; cdr3_aa: CASNGASGGQAGNEQFF
v_call: TRBV2; clone_size: -; j_call: TRBJ2-2; d_call: -; cdr3_nt: TGTGCCAGCAGTGAATTAGGGGACACCGGGGAGCTGTTTTTT; cdr3_aa: CASSELGDTGELFF
v_call: TRBV24-1; clone_size: -; j_call: TRBJ2-7; d_call: -; cdr3_nt: TGTGCCACCAGTCAGGACACCCGCCCCTACGAGCAGTACTTC; cdr3_aa: CATSQDTRPYEQYF
v_call: TRBV12-3/TRBV12-4; clone_size: few; j_call: TRBJ1-2; d_call: TRBD1; cdr3_nt: TGTGCCAGCAGTACGGACGACAGGGGCTATGGCTACACCTTC; cdr3_aa: CASSTDDRGYGYTF
v_call: TRBV9; clone_size: few; j_call: TRBJ2-7; d_call: -; cdr3_nt: TGTGCCAGCAGTCGACAGGTGTCCTCCTACGAGCAGTACTTC; cdr3_aa: CASSRQVSSYEQYF
v_call: TRBV29-1; clone_size: -; j_call: TRBJ2-5; d_call: -; cdr3_nt: TGCAGCGTTGCCCGGCTCCCCCGCGAGGAGACCCAGTACTTC; cdr3_aa: CSVARLPREETQYF
v_call: TRBV24-1; clone_size: many; j_call: TRBJ2-3; d_call: TRBD1; cdr3_nt: TGTGCCACCAGTGCGGGACAGCCCGCGGGTACGCAGTATTTT; cdr3_aa: CATSAGQPAGTQYF
v_call: TRBV7-2; clone_size: -; j_call: TRBJ2-3; d_call: TRBD1; cdr3_nt: TGTGCCAGCAGCTTAGCCCCCACCGGGACAGTGTCAGATACGCAGTATTTT; cdr3_aa: CASSLAPTGTVSDTQYF
v_call: TRBV28; clone_size: -; j_call: TRBJ2-5; d_call: -; cdr3_nt: TGTGCCAGCAGAACCGGGCAGGGTGTATTGGAGACCCAGTACTTC; cdr3_aa: CASRTGQGVLETQYF
v_call: TRBV6-2/TRBV6-3; clone_size: few; j_call: TRBJ2-3; d_call: -; cdr3_nt: TGTGCCAGCAGTTACTCGATCGGACGACTCGGAGATACGCAGTATTTT; cdr3_aa: CASSYSIGRLGDTQYF
v_call: TRBV6-1; clone_size: -; j_call: TRBJ1-5; d_call: -; cdr3_nt: TGTGCCAGTGCCCGGACAGTCAATCAGCCCCAGCATTTT; cdr3_aa: CASARTVNQPQHF
v_call: TRBV5-5; clone_size: few; j_call: TRBJ2-3; d_call: TRBD2; cdr3_nt: TGTGCCAGCAGCTTTCGGGAGGGCTATGGAGCAGATACGCAGTATTTT; cdr3_aa: CASSFREGYGADTQYF
v_call: TRBV5-1; clone_size: -; j_call: TRBJ2-2; d_call: TRBD2; cdr3_nt: TGCGCCAGCAGTCTCGGGACTAGCCCGAACACCGGGGAGCTGTTTTTT; cdr3_aa: CASSLGTSPNTGELFF
v_call: TRBV6-1; clone_size: -; j_call: TRBJ2-3; d_call: -; cdr3_nt: TGTGCCAGCAGTACCACCCCTTGGGGTGGAGCGGATACGCAGTATTTT; cdr3_aa: CASSTTPWGGADTQYF
v_call: TRBV25-1; clone_size: -; j_call: TRBJ2-3; d_call: -; cdr3_nt: TGTGCCAGCAGACGAACCCGGGTTGACAGCACAGATACGCAGTATTTT; cdr3_aa: CASRRTRVDSTDTQYF
v_call: TRBV20-1; clone_size: many; j_call: TRBJ1-2; d_call: -; cdr3_nt: TGCAGTGCTAGAGATCTGGTGGGTTACTATGGCTACACCTTC; cdr3_aa: CSARDLVGYYGYTF
v_call: TRBV14; clone_size: -; j_call: TRBJ2-1; d_call: TRBD2; cdr3_nt: TGTGCCAGCAGCCAACCGGGACTAGTTCAGAATGAGCAGTTCTTC; cdr3_aa: CASSQPGLVQNEQFF
v_call: TRBV6-5; clone_size: few; j_call: TRBJ2-1; d_call: -; cdr3_nt: TGTGCCAGCACCAGGGGAATAAGGCAGTTCTTC; cdr3_aa: CASTRGIRQFF
v_call: TRBV7-8; clone_size: -; j_call: TRBJ2-1; d_call: TRBD1; cdr3_nt: TGTGCCAGCAGCTTAGTACCACAGGGGTTCGGTGAGCAGTTCTTC; cdr3_aa: CASSLVPQGFGEQFF
v_call: TRBV7-9; clone_size: few; j_call: TRBJ2-4; d_call: -; cdr3_nt: TGTGCCAGCAGCCGGGATTCCACAGGGACCAAAAACATTCAGTACTTC; cdr3_aa: CASSRDSTGTKNIQYF
v_call: TRBV12-3/TRBV12-4; clone_size: -; j_call: TRBJ1-1; d_call: TRBD1; cdr3_nt: TGTGCCAGCAGTTCCATACAGGGGCATGGAGCTTTCTTT; cdr3_aa: CASSSIQGHGAFF